The entry that follows covers one TCR beta chain sequence. The sample comes from a study of blood T cell repertoires in COVID-19. Background on the study: From T cells, B-cell-depleted T cells, or PBMCs came the material, which was cDNA or gDNA.

In the authors' workflow: Scientists estimated how many nucleated cells there were by amplifying reference gene primers. Profiling relied on immunoSEQ multiplex PCR, and the TCRdb table lists in-frame clones only, not all of them. That table furnishes V, J and clone size, whereas the DNA furnished D and trimming. The sample has about 170,000 clones; 83% are singletons. Participant-reported clinical history was the basis for cohort assignment. The specimen sequenced was PBMCs or T cells enriched from blood (not recorded which). This TCR was recovered from a woman aged 50 to 60 in a cohort exposed to, infected with or recovered from COVID-19 (not recorded which).

CDR3 nucleotide sequence: TGCGCCAGCAGCTTGGATGGTTGGGGAGAGGGCTACACCTTC. It specifies CASSLDGWGEGYTF. This chain joins TRBV5-1 and TRBJ1-2, with D uncertain. V lost 0 bases to trimming and J lost 8 bases, with 14 bases between them. Germline V lookup: CDR1 SGHRS, CDR2 YFSETQ. CDR3 size: 14 residues.